This TCR beta chain emerged from a study of T cells after yellow fever vaccination. General study findings and limits: The booster saw the reappearance of most primary-vaccination clones (approximately 97% CD4, less than 90% CD8).

From germline, CDR1 is MNHEY and CDR2 SVGEGT. This CDR3 comprises 13 residues. The germline V and J ends were trimmed by 11 bases and 2 bases, with 12 bases remaining between them. This clonotype was seen more than once but under ten times. What it recognizes is unknown. TCRdb itself ran the 5' RACE reads through MiXCR, one entry per CDR3 protein. The sample shows about 240,000 distinct CDR3 sequences, about 7% of them seen only once. This chain links TRBV6-2 or TRBV6-3 with TRBJ2-2; D may be TRBD1 or TRBD2 (6 bases each). The receptor's source is a man aged 25-45 years who received the YFV17D yellow fever vaccine. Material: CD4+ T cells sorted from PBMCs, obtained 15 days after the yellow fever booster vaccination. CDR3 sequence: CACGTPNTGELFF. The CDR3 DNA follows: TGTGCCTGCGGGACACCTAACACCGGGGAGCTGTTTTTT.